The clone carrying this T cell receptor (beta chain) was seen many times. Its specificity is unknown. Time point in this sample: newly diagnosed GD, antithyroid drugs for less than 3 months. The TCR library was made from RNA that had been extracted from PBMCs in TRIzol. Building the TCR beta libraries relied on iRepertoire HTBI primers, and CDR3 regions underwent Arm-PCR. TCRdb reprocessed the multiplex PCR reads with MiXCR, giving one entry per CDR3 protein. Of some 450,000 distinct CDR3 sequences listed, over 15% are singletons. The sample belongs to a study of regulatory T cells in long-lasting Graves disease. General study points: Persistent Graves' patients showed less TCR diversity than newly diagnosed patients showed.

The sample also formed part of further work on T cells in Graves' hyperthyroidism and ophthalmopathy. This second study says: HTBI primers drove first-round RT-PCR of the TCR CDR3. Among thyroid clonotypes expanded above 0.001, most also appeared in blood.

This sample comprised peripheral blood mononuclear cells (PBMCs), obtained at new diagnosis, from a patient treated with antithyroid drugs. The clonotype was recovered from a woman younger than 45 with Graves disease.

The CDR3 DNA sequence: TGCAGTGCTAGAGATCTGACTAGTCTGGCCGAGCAGTACTTC. It encodes CSARDLTSLAEQYF. This sequence joins TRBV20-1 and TRBJ2-7; possibly TRBD2 for D (6 bases). Germline V CDR1 and CDR2: DFQATT, SNEGSKA (reference sequence). V gave up 0 bases and J gave up 6 bases, with 15 bases separating them. The CDR3 is 14 residues long.